This is a list of T cell receptor beta chains from one sample in a study of blood T cell repertoires in COVID-19. Sequenced by immunoSEQ multiplex PCR; TCRdb stores in-frame clones only, minus some. This sample has about 330,000 clones; about 90% occur once, and the top ten carry approximately 5%. Material for sequencing was PBMCs or T cells enriched from blood (not recorded which). These receptors were obtained from a woman aged 30 to 39 who had recovered from COVID-19. The CDR3 runs from the conserved cysteine through the conserved F or W. Each record gives: V gene, J gene, CDR3 protein.

>TRBV2|TRBJ2-3
CASSREVADTQYF
>TRBV4-1|TRBJ2-7
CASSQEGAGLAGSYEQYF
>TRBV4-2|TRBJ1-3
CASSQDRVQTGNTIYF
>TRBV20-1|TRBJ1-6
CSASVPQGSYNSPLHF
>TRBV2|TRBJ1-1
CASSEGGDTEAFF
>TRBV30|TRBJ2-7
CAWKPGLAGFEQYF
>TRBV7-6|TRBJ1-6
CASSLLGGLGPRGNSPLHF
>TRBV5-1|TRBJ2-1
CASSLGPLAGGINEQFF
>TRBV5-1|TRBJ2-1
CASRGRDREESNRNNEQFF
>TRBV27|TRBJ1-2
CASSLTRDSYGYTF
>TRBV5-6|TRBJ2-7
CASSFGQGDYEQYF
>TRBV21-1|TRBJ2-5
CASSKEWWQGGETQYF
>TRBV4-3|TRBJ2-1
CASSQDPWTSGLDEQFF
>TRBV11-2|TRBJ2-1
CASSLSLNPGGNEQFF
>TRBV3-1/TRBV3-2|TRBJ2-3
CASSPSGGDTQYF
>TRBV21-1|TRBJ1-1
CASSTPRRTMNTEAFF